The rows below give T cell receptor beta chains drawn from one sample of a study of blood T cells in healthy people across ages. MiXCR, applied by TCRdb to the 5' RACE reads, yields one record per CDR3 protein. In the table there are about 1.7 million distinct CDR3 sequences, roughly 27% of which are singletons. The sequenced sample consisted of blood. All receptors derive from a woman in her 30s in good health. Each CDR3 is given with its conserved first and last residue. Fields, in order: J gene, V gene, D gene, clone size, CDR3 DNA, CDR3 protein. The D gene is left open where the match is weak. A clone size is listed for some rows: how often the clone was seen (once, few, many), or a class if it is expanded.

TRBJ2-7 | TRBV7-6 | TRBD2 | many | TGTGCCAGCAGCCCTCGGGAGGGGTCCTACGAGCAGTACTTC | CASSPREGSYEQYF
TRBJ2-3 | TRBV4-2 | TRBD1 | few | TGTGCCAGCAGCCAGATGTCCTCCGGGACAGGGTCCACAGATACGCAGTATTTT | CASSQMSSGTGSTDTQYF
TRBJ1-1 | TRBV2 | TRBD1 | NA | TGTGCCAGCACCCTGACAGGGCTGAACACTGAAGCTTTCTTT | CASTLTGLNTEAFF
TRBJ2-4 | TRBV7-9 | TRBD1 | NA | TGTGCCAGCAGCTTAGCCGGGACAGAGGGCATTCAGTACTTC | CASSLAGTEGIQYF
TRBJ1-3 | TRBV29-1 | NA | NA | TGCAGCGTTGAAGATGGTAGGACCCCTGGAAACACCATATATTTT | CSVEDGRTPGNTIYF
TRBJ1-4 | TRBV7-2 | TRBD1 | NA | TGTGCCAGCAGCTTAGTCGCAGGGGGCGCGACTAATGAAAAACTGTTTTTT | CASSLVAGGATNEKLFF
TRBJ2-1 | TRBV5-1 | NA | NA | TGCGCCAGCAGCTCCGACAATCGCGATGAGCAGTTCTTC | CASSSDNRDEQFF
TRBJ1-2 | TRBV5-1 | NA | NA | TGCGCCAGCAGCTTGGCGGCAGGGGTTGAGTATGGCTACACCTTC | CASSLAAGVEYGYTF
TRBJ2-5 | TRBV6-6 | NA | NA | TGTGCCAGCAGTCTTAAACCAGGGGAGGCGACCCTAGAGCAGTACTTC | CASSLKPGEATLEQYF
TRBJ2-1 | TRBV29-1 | TRBD2 | few | TGCAGCGTTACTTTCCTAGCGGAAGCCGTTAATGAGCAGTTCTTC | CSVTFLAEAVNEQFF
TRBJ2-1 | TRBV18 | TRBD2 | many | TGTGCCAGCTCACCACTAGCGGGAGGGCTCAATGAGCAGTTCTTC | CASSPLAGGLNEQFF
TRBJ2-4 | TRBV20-1 | TRBD2 | many | TGCAGTGTCAGAGGCCTAGCGGGAGGAGGTTTAAAAAACATTCAGTACTTC | CSVRGLAGGGLKNIQYF
TRBJ2-3 | TRBV6-2/TRBV6-3 | TRBD2 | NA | TGTGCCAGCAGTTATCGCGGGAGGGTTACGCAGTATTTT | CASSYRGRVTQYF
TRBJ2-5 | TRBV29-1 | NA | many | TGCAGCGCCTACTTCCAAGAGACCCAGTACTTC | CSAYFQETQYF
TRBJ2-7 | TRBV27 | NA | many | TGTGCCAGCAGGCCCTTAGACAGCCCCTACGAGCAGTACTTC | CASRPLDSPYEQYF
TRBJ2-7 | TRBV12-5 | TRBD1 | few | TGTGCTAGTGGTTTGGGCGTCCGGGACAGGGGGTCCCACGAGCAGTACTTC | CASGLGVRDRGSHEQYF